Here is one TCR beta chain with its context. Its antigen remains unknown. One end of the junction does not line up with germline, which may come from a read error. In TCRdb, the PCR reads were re-called with MiXCR into one record per CDR3 protein. The data show fewer than 40,000 distinct CDR3 sequences, around 50% seen once. This sample stems from a study of esophageal squamous cell carcinoma under preoperative chemotherapy. General study findings and limits: After paclitaxel-nedaplatin, abundant clones were more likely to contract than amplify.

CDR3 length: 15 residues. Germline CDR1 reads SGHVS; CDR2 reads FNYEAQ. This sample's time point: before preoperative PTX-NDP chemotherapy. The chain has TRBV7-6 and TRBJ2-2; D is ambiguous. This material was collected from a patient given preoperative chemotherapy. This TCR came from a human donor with esophageal squamous cell carcinoma. The donor label of this sample is uncertain. The CDR3 sequence: CASSLQAESTDELYF. The CDR3 nucleotides read TGTGCCAGCAGCCTCCAGGCAGAGAGCACCGATGAGCTGTATTTT.